Listed here are 20 T cell receptor beta chains from one sample, sequenced in a study of T cells in women clearing cervical HPV infection. Sequencing used immunoSEQ multiplex PCR; TCRdb keeps in-frame clones, though not all of them. The sample table sets out roughly 20,000 clones. Sequenced material: blood buffy coat. The receptors come from a woman aged 18 to 75 with a cervical HPV16 infection that either progressed to CIN3+ or cleared (not recorded which).

On this clone itself: The DNA ends 3 residues before the CDR3 does, and the rest of the CDR3 is filled in from the germline J gene. The rearrangement joins TRBV20-1 to TRBJ2-4; 9 bases are shared with TRBD1. Germline lookup yields CDR1 DFQATT and CDR2 SNEGSKA (reference sequence). This CDR3 comprises 16 residues. The V gene end was trimmed by 0 bases and the J gene end by 8 bases; junction bases not matched to a gene: 11. The part of the CDR3 DNA that was read is TGCAGTGCTAGAGATCTGGCCGGGACAGGGACTCACATT. Protein: CSARDLAGTGTHI. Given in full, the CDR3 is CSARDLAGTGTHIQYF.

About this clone: The read ends 3 residues shy of where the CDR3 ends; the end is completed using the germline J gene. The J gene is TRBJ1-6, the V gene TRBV29-1; no clear D gene. Trimming removed 2 bases at V and 5 bases at J, with 13 bases between. The CDR3 runs 15 residues. In germline, CDR1 is SQVTM, CDR2 ANQGSEA. Here the CDR3 reads CSVEYIRTNNSPLHF. The CDR3 DNA, read in part, is TGCAGCGTTGAATATATTCGGACTAATAATTCACCC.

As concerns this clone: The read gets to within 3 residues of the CDR3 end, and the germline J gene fills in the rest. This chain uses TRBV18 with TRBJ2-3, with TRBD1 identical over 8 bases. This CDR3 spans 16 amino acids. The germline CDR1 and CDR2 sequences are KGHSH and LQKENI. The ends lost 1 base at V and 6 bases at J; junction bases unmatched: 9. CDR3 bases read: TGTGCCAGCTCACCACGGCCCCAGGGGGCTGAGGATACG. Its protein product is CASSPRPQGAEDT. The whole CDR3 sequence reads CASSPRPQGAEDTQYF.

On this clone itself: The read finishes 3 residues shy of the CDR3 end, and the germline J gene is used to complete it. The chain has TRBV2 and TRBJ2-5; 7 bases fit TRBD1. The germline CDR1 and CDR2 sequences are SNHLY and FYNNEI. V gave up 6 bases and J gave up 5 bases; unmatched junction bases: 6. The CDR3 length is 13 residues. The DNA read from the CDR3 is TGTGCCAGCAGCTCGACAGGGCGGGAGACC. It codes for CASSSTGRET. The CDR3 as a whole reads CASSSTGRETQYF.

CDR3 loop: CASSGYRGPNYGYTF. Incomplete CDR3 DNA: TGTGCCAGCAGCGGATACAGGGGGCCCAACTATGGC. This chain joins TRBV7-9 and TRBJ1-2; 9 nucleotides line up with TRBD1. The CDR3 end falls 3 residues outside the read, so it is completed with the germline J gene. This CDR3 region has 15 residues. Trimming cost V 5 bases and J 2 bases; bases outside gene matches: 6. The V gene's germline CDR1 is SEHNR and CDR2 FQNEAQ (reference sequence).

A word on this clone: From the germline J gene comes the end of the CDR3, since the read stops 3 residues before it. The chain links TRBV2 to TRBJ1-2, with unresolved D. Germline values: CDR1 SNHLY, CDR2 FYNNEI. V lost 6 bases and J lost 4, with 21 bases in between. The CDR3 is made up of 16 amino acids. The CDR3: CASSRNHKYSGYGYTF. The DNA read from the CDR3 is TGTGCCAGCAGCCGAAACCACAAGTACTCAGGCTATGGC.

For this clone: From the germline J gene comes the end of the CDR3, since the read stops 3 residues before it. This rearrangement joins TRBV18 to TRBJ2-7, with D possibly TRBD1 on 5 matching bases. The V end lost 6 bases, the J end lost 3 bases, and 18 bases lay between the germline ends. The CDR3 has 15 amino acids. Germline CDR1 KGHSH, CDR2 LQKENI. The CDR3 loop reads CASSSEEGQLYEQYF. Incomplete CDR3 DNA: TGTGCCAGCTCTTCTGAGGAAGGACAACTCTACGAG. Complete variable domain (other parts from reference TRBV18 and TRBJ2-7): NAGVMQNPRHLVRRRGQEARLRCSPMKGHSHVYWYRQLPEEGLKFMVYLQKENIIDESGMPKERFSAEFPKEGPSILRIQQVVRGDSAAYFCASSSEEGQLYEQYFGPGTRLTVT.

About this clone itself: The read is 3 residues too short to cover the CDR3 end, so that end is filled in from the germline J gene. The gene calls are TRBV4-1 and TRBJ2-7; the D gene is possibly TRBD1 (5 bases). The CDR3 runs to 13 residues. Per the germline V gene, CDR1 is MGHRA and CDR2 is YSYEKL. Between the trimmed V and J ends, which lost 4 bases and 2 bases, there was a span of 9 bases. CDR3 DNA, as far as it was read: TGCGCCAGCAGCCCGACAGAGACCTACGAG. It codes for CASSPTETYE. From start to end, the CDR3 is CASSPTETYEQYF.

Points on this clone: Coverage ceases 3 residues before the CDR3 finishes, and the germline J gene fills in the end. The chain is built from TRBV9 and TRBJ1-2; possibly TRBD1 for D (5 bases). The CDR3 covers 14 residues. CDR1 SGDLS and CDR2 YYNGEE come from the germline V gene. CDR3 amino acids: CASSVRDSTRGYTF. The covered CDR3 bases are TGTGCCAGCAGCGTCCGGGACTCCACCCGGGGC.

This clone is labeled medium-sized based on frequency. The read comes to an end 3 residues before the CDR3 does, leaving the germline J gene to fill in the end. The chain links TRBV7-6 to TRBJ2-7, with 7 bases that match TRBD1. The CDR3 extends over 11 amino acids. CDR1 and CDR2 (germline): SGHVS, FNYEAQ. J was trimmed by 6 bases and V by 5 bases; bases with no gene match: 1. The CDR3 loop is CASSEGAEQYF. The sequenced CDR3 bases are TGTGCCAGCAGCGAGGGGGCCGAG.

Remarks on this clone: The read stops 3 residues short of the end of the CDR3; the missing end is completed from the germline J gene. V is TRBV5-1 and J is TRBJ2-1, with D perhaps given as TRBD1 or TRBD2 (5 bases each). V lost 7 bases to trimming and J lost 8 bases, with 25 bases between them. CDR3 size: 16 residues. The germline CDR1 and CDR2 sequences are SGHRS and YFSETQ. The sequenced part of the CDR3 DNA is TGCGCCAGCGCCTCATTCACATCAGGGAGAGTCCATGAG. Protein: CASASFTSGRVHE. The full CDR3 protein is CASASFTSGRVHEQFF.

Notes on this clone: The read finishes 3 residues shy of the CDR3 end, and the germline J gene is used to complete it. J is TRBJ2-5 and V is TRBV7-9; D possibly corresponds to TRBD2 (6 bases). Looked up from germline, CDR1 is SEHNR and CDR2 is FQNEAQ (reference sequence). V was clipped by 3 bases and J by 5 bases, with 10 bases between them. This CDR3 spans 13 amino acids. CDR3 DNA (partial): TGTGCCAGCAGCTTGACGGGGGTCGAGACC. Its translation is CASSLTGVET. The entire CDR3 is CASSLTGVETQYF.

A note on this clone: Read coverage stops 3 residues before the CDR3 terminus; the germline J gene supplies the remainder. V is TRBV6-2 or TRBV6-3 and J is TRBJ2-1; TRBD1 aligns across 8 bases. The CDR3 totals 14 residues. CDR1 is MNHEY, CDR2 SVGEGT, per germline. V shed 4 bases and J 4 bases; nucleotides not matched to a gene: 3. CDR3: CASSSQGAYNEQFF. The sequenced CDR3 bases are TGTGCCAGCAGTTCTCAGGGGGCTTACAATGAG.

A remark on this clone: With the read ending 3 residues before the CDR3 end, the germline J gene is used to fill in that end. The genes are TRBV2 and TRBJ1-2; the match to TRBD1 covers 8 bases. CDR1 is SNHLY and CDR2 is FYNNEI in the germline V gene. V shed 5 bases and J 2 bases; nucleotides not matched to a gene: 7. The CDR3 extends over 15 amino acids. The CDR3 DNA, read in part, is TGTGCCAGCAGTCTACAGGGGGTCAAAAACTATGGC. It is translated as CASSLQGVKNYG. The CDR3 as a whole reads CASSLQGVKNYGYTF.

A word on this clone: The read ends 3 residues early relative to the CDR3; the germline J gene fills the gap. The chain combines TRBV2 with TRBJ2-4; tentative D call: TRBD1 (6 bases). Looked up from germline, CDR1 is SNHLY and CDR2 is FYNNEI. V dropped 2 bases and J dropped 6 bases, with 8 bases sitting between them. The CDR3 loop spans 13 amino acids. The covered CDR3 bases are TGTGCCAGCAGTGAAAGGGGGTTAAACATT. It codes for CASSERGLNI. In full, the CDR3 is CASSERGLNIQYF.

Comments on this clone: The CDR3 extends 3 residues past the end of the read, so its final part is completed from the germline J gene. The rearrangement joins TRBV30 to TRBJ1-6; D is unclear. The CDR3 has 14 residues. Trimming took off 0 bases at V and 5 bases at J, with 8 bases between the two ends. Germline CDR1 reads GTSNPN; CDR2 reads SVGIG (reference sequence). Incomplete CDR3 DNA: TGTGCCTGGAGTGTAATTAGTGATAATTCACCC. Its protein is CAWSVISDNSP. The full-length CDR3 reads as CAWSVISDNSPLHF.

To note about this clone: The CDR3 is cut off 3 residues early in the read; its end comes from the germline J gene. The genes are TRBV30 and TRBJ1-5, with 7 bases fitting TRBD1. In germline, CDR1 is GTSNPN, CDR2 SVGIG (reference sequence). CDR3 length equals 14 residues. Trimming at V came to 2 bases and at J to 6 bases, leaving 7 bases not matched to a gene. The DNA read from the CDR3 is TGTGCCTGGAGTAGTGACAGGGTGGTTCAGCCC. Translated, it gives CAWSSDRVVQP. Given in full, the CDR3 is CAWSSDRVVQPQHF.

Measured by frequency, this clone is medium-sized. Read sequence stops 3 residues before the CDR3 end, and the germline J gene provides the missing end. The V call is TRBV29-1, the J call TRBJ2-5; no definite D call. Germline V gene lookup returns CDR1 SQVTM and CDR2 ANQGSEA. With 8 bases removed from V and 3 bases from J, the gap between germline ends came to 13 bases. The CDR3 runs 12 residues. This CDR3 is CSTLGSEETQYF. The CDR3 bases that were read are TGCAGCACCTTAGGGTCTGAAGAGACC.

By frequency, this clone is medium-sized. The read terminates 3 residues before the CDR3 end, so the remaining end is supplied by the germline J gene. This rearrangement joins TRBV14 to TRBJ1-1; 7 bases are a match to TRBD1. V gave up 4 bases and J gave up 1 base; unmatched junction bases: 0. CDR1 SGHDN and CDR2 FVKESK come from the germline V gene. This CDR3 comprises 13 residues. CDR3 protein: CASSRDRNTEAFF. The CDR3 bases that were read are TGTGCCAGCAGCCGGGACAGGAACACTGAA.

Comments on this clone: From the germline J gene comes the end of the CDR3, since the read stops 3 residues before it. J is TRBJ2-5 and V is TRBV4-1; D is ambiguous. The CDR3 spans 15 residues. V was pared by 2 bases and J by 0 bases, with 10 bases between. Germline-derived CDR1 and CDR2 are MGHRA and YSYEKL. The CDR3 loop reads CASSQPPRNQETQYF. The part of the CDR3 DNA that was read is TGCGCCAGCAGCCAACCCCCTAGGAACCAAGAGACC.